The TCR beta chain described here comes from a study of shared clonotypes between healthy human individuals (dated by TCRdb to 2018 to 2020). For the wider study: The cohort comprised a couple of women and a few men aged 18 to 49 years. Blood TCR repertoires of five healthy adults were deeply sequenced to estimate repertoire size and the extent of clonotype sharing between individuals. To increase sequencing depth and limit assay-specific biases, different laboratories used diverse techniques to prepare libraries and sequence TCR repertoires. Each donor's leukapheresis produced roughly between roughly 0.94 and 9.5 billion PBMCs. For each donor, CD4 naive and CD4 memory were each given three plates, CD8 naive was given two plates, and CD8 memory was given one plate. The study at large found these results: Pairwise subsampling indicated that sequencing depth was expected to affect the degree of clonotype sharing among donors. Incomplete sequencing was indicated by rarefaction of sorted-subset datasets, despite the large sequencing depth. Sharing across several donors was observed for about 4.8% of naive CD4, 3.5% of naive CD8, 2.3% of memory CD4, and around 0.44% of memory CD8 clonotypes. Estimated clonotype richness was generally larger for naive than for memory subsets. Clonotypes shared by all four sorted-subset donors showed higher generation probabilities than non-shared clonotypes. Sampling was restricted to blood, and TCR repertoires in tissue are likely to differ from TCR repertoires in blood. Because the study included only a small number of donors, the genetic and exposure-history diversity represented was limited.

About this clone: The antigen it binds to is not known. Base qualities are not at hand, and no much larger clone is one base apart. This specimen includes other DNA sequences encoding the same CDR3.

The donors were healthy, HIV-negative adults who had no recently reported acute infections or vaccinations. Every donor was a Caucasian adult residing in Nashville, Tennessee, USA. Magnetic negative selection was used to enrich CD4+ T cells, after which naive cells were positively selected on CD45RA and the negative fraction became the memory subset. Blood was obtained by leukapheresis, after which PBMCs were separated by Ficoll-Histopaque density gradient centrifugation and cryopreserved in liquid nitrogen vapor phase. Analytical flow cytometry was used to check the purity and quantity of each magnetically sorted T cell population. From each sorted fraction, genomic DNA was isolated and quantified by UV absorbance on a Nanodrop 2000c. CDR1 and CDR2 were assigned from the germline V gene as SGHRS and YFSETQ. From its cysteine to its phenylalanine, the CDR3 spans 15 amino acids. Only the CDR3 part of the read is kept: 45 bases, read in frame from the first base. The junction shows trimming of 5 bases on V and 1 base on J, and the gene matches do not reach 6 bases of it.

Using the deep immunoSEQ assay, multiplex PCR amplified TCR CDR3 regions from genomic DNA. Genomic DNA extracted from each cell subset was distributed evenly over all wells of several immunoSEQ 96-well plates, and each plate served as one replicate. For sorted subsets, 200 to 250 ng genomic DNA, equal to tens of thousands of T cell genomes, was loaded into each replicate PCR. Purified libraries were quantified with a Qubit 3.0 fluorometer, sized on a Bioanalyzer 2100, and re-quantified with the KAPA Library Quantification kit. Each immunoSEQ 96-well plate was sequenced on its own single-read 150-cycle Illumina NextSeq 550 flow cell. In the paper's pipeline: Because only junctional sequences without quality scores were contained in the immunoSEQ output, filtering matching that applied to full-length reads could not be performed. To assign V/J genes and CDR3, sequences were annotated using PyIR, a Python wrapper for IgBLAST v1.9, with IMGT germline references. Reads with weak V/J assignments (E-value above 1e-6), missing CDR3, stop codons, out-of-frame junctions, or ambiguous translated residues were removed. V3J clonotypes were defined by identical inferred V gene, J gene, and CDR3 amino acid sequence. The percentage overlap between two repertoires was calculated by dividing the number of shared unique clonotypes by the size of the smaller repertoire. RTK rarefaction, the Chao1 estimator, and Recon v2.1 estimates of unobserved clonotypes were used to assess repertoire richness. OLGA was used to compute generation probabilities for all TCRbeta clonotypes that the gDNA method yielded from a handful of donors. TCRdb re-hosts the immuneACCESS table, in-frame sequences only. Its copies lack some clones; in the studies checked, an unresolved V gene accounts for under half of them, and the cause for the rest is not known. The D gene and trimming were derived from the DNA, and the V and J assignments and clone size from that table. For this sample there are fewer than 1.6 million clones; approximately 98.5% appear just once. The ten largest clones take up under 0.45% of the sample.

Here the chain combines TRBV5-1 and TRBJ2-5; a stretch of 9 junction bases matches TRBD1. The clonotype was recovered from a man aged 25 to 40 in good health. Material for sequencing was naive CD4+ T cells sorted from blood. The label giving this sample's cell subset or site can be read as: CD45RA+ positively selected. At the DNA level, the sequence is TGCGCCAGCAGTCCCGGGACAGGGCCCCAAGAGACCCAGTACTTC. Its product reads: CASSPGTGPQETQYF.